The present T cell receptor (beta chain) was sequenced within a study of blood T cell repertoires in COVID-19. Trimming removed 4 bases from V and 2 bases from J, with 4 bases in between. The CDR3 covers 11 residues. The V gene's germline CDR1 is SGHNT and CDR2 YYREEE (reference sequence). Libraries were prepared by immunoSEQ multiplex PCR; TCRdb keeps only in-frame clonotypes and omits some of them. The sample has 450,000 to 500,000 clones; 70% to 90% are singletons. This clone was found a few times. The chain recombines TRBV5-4 with TRBJ2-7, with unresolved D. This receptor was taken from an older woman who had recovered from COVID-19. The source material was PBMCs or T cells enriched from blood (not recorded which). CDR3 loop: CASSPTYEQYV. CDR3 in DNA: TGTGCCAGCAGCCCTACCTACGAGCAGTACGTC.